One sample yielded the 10 T cell receptor beta chains listed below, sequenced in a study of T cell changes during pregnancy in multiple sclerosis. The data were produced by immunoSEQ multiplex PCR, yet TCRdb's version contains in-frame clones alone and is incomplete. Of more than 45,000 clones in the sample, around 93% were seen once. The material was CD8+ T cells from peripheral blood mononuclear cells, obtained in the second trimester of pregnancy. The receptors were gathered from a female donor with multiple sclerosis, enrolled in a pregnancy study.

This clone has just a few counts. The V and J genes are TRBV7-6 and TRBJ1-6, with 7 bases fitting TRBD1. Germline V gene data show CDR1 as SGHVS and CDR2 as FNYEAQ. V lost 9 bases and J lost 4; bases outside the gene matches: 9. The CDR3 sequence is 15 residues long. CDR3 region: CASAGGQEYNSPLHF. The CDR3 DNA sequence: TGTGCCAGTGCAGGAGGACAGGAATATAATTCACCCCTCCACTTT.

The J gene is TRBJ2-2, the V gene TRBV19; TRBD2 matches at 10 bases. This CDR3 is 13 amino acids long. The V and J ends lost 7 bases and 16 bases, in that order; junction bases with no gene match: 12. In germline, CDR1 is LNHDA, CDR2 SQIVND (reference sequence). The CDR3 region is CASTPVAGGPPFF. CDR3 coding DNA: TGTGCCAGTACTCCAGTAGCGGGAGGCCCTCCGTTTTTT.

This rearrangement joins TRBV9 to TRBJ2-3; possibly TRBD2 for D (5 bases). Per the germline V gene, CDR1 is SGDLS and CDR2 is YYNGEE. Deletions cut 0 bases from V and 1 base from J, with 12 bases between. The CDR3 sequence is 16 residues long. CDR3 DNA sequence: TGTGCCAGCAGCGTAGAAGGCAGGACTGGCACAGATACGCAGTATTTT. Amino acids: CASSVEGRTGTDTQYF.

This clone was observed once. The chain couples TRBV2 to TRBJ1-3; possible D gene TRBD1, 5 bases. The CDR3 runs 17 residues. CDR1 SNHLY and CDR2 FYNNEI come from the germline V gene. Trimming stripped 2 bases from V and 0 bases from J, with 14 bases between. The CDR3 reads CASSERTFDSSGNTIYF. The CDR3 nucleotides are TGTGCCAGCAGTGAACGAACGTTTGACAGCTCTGGAAACACCATATATTTT.

This chain connects TRBV7-9 to TRBJ2-7; weak D call: TRBD2 (7 bases). V gave up 5 bases and J gave up 4 bases, with 21 bases separating them. The length of the CDR3 is 16 residues. Germline V lookup: CDR1 SEHNR, CDR2 FQNEAQ (reference sequence). The CDR3 is CASSPMGGTYGYEQYF. DNA for the CDR3: TGTGCCAGCAGCCCTATGGGAGGGACATACGGGTACGAGCAGTACTTC.

This sequence joins TRBV6-6 and TRBJ2-7; 7 nucleotides align to TRBD1. Trimming at V came to 0 bases and at J to 0 bases, leaving 2 bases not matched to a gene. This CDR3 region has 15 residues. Per the germline V gene, CDR1 is MNHNY and CDR2 is SVGAGI (reference sequence). CDR3 amino acids: CASSYSDRFSYEQYF. The CDR3 DNA follows: TGTGCCAGCAGTTACTCGGACAGGTTCTCCTACGAGCAGTACTTC.

This clone came up once. This sequence joins TRBV13 and TRBJ2-7; the match to TRBD1 covers 8 bases. The CDR3 sequence is 15 residues long. Per germline, CDR1 PRHDT and CDR2 FYEKMQ (reference sequence). V trimming: 2 bases; J trimming: 0 bases; junction bases outside the gene matches: 3. The CDR3 spells CASSLTGGPSYEQYF. In DNA form, the CDR3 reads TGTGCCAGCAGCTTAACAGGGGGTCCCTCCTACGAGCAGTACTTC.

J is TRBJ1-1 and V is TRBV4-1, with 8 bases lining up with TRBD1. Germline V CDR1 and CDR2: MGHRA, YSYEKL. The CDR3 spans 14 residues. Unmatched junction bases numbered 2, after V lost 4 bases and J lost 1 base. The CDR3: CASSPRGQNTEAFF. The CDR3 coding sequence is TGCGCCAGCAGCCCCAGGGGGCAGAACACTGAAGCTTTCTTT.

This chain uses TRBV27 with TRBJ2-6, with TRBD1 matching over 9 bases. This CDR3 has 19 residues. The V gene end was trimmed by 5 bases and the J gene end by 2 bases; junction bases not matched to a gene: 13. The germline CDR1 and CDR2 sequences are MNHEY and SMNVEV (reference sequence). The CDR3 nucleotides are TGTGCCAGCAGTCGCCCATCTGGGACAGGGAAACCTGGGGCCAACGTCCTGACTTTC. This translates into CASSRPSGTGKPGANVLTF.

V gene TRBV27 combines with J gene TRBJ2-2; the match to TRBD1 covers 9 bases. J was trimmed by 5 bases and V by 4 bases; bases with no gene match: 11. The germline gives CDR1 MNHEY, CDR2 SMNVEV (reference sequence). This CDR3 has 17 residues. In DNA form, the CDR3 reads TGTGCCAGCAGTTCTCTCCGGACAGGGGCGAGGACCGGGGAGCTGTTTTTT. This translates into CASSSLRTGARTGELFF.